Detailed here is one T cell receptor (beta chain). The table came from immunoSEQ multiplex PCR; TCRdb's copy has only in-frame clones and leaves some out. This sample has roughly 43,000 clones, with 85% to 90% found just once. The data are from a study of memory CD8 T cells in hepatitis C reinfection. Documented time point: peak reinfection, 3 to 8 weeks after reinfection detection. Sorted cells were sequenced directly ex vivo without any in vitro expansion. Donors came from people who inject drugs enrolled in HEPCO, Canada. Total naive CD8 T cells were sorted as viable CD3+ CD8+ CD45RO- cells from a couple of donors. Trimming shortened V by 3 bases and J by 5 bases, and 13 bases separated the two germline ends. Germline V gene data show CDR1 as MNHEY and CDR2 as SVGAGI. The CDR3 has 14 amino acids.

The sequence was collected from a man aged 18 to 29 with hepatitis C virus infection. What was sequenced was naive CD8+ T cells sorted from blood. The gene calls are TRBV6-5 and TRBJ1-1, with unresolved D. The CDR3: CASSYFPGRTEAFF. For the CDR3, the DNA is TGTGCCAGCAGTTATTTCCCGGGGAGGACTGAAGCTTTCTTT.